The 30 T cell receptor beta chains below come from one sample, sequenced in a study of blood T cell repertoires in COVID-19. This table comes from immunoSEQ multiplex PCR, and its TCRdb copy is limited to in-frame clones, with some not included. The data show under 200,000 clones, approximately 81% seen once. What was sequenced was peripheral blood. Every receptor here comes from an elderly woman with acute or convalescent COVID-19.

This clone was counted once. The rearrangement uses TRBV10-3 and TRBJ2-3, with D perhaps matching TRBD1 (6 bases). The length of the CDR3 is 15 residues. Between the trimmed V and J ends, which lost 4 bases and 0 bases, there was a span of 11 bases. CDR1 is ENHRY, CDR2 SYGVKD, per germline. The CDR3 spells CAISGQDFSTDTQYF. The CDR3 DNA is TGTGCCATCAGTGGACAGGACTTTAGCACAGATACGCAGTATTTT.

J is TRBJ1-3 and V is TRBV7-9; TRBD1 might be the D (5 bases). Trimming took off 5 bases at V and 1 base at J, with 24 bases between the two ends. CDR3 length: 19 residues. Germline V CDR1 and CDR2: SEHNR, FQNEAQ (reference sequence). CDR3 coding DNA: TGTGCCAGCAGCACATTGACACGGGACGGGAGACGATCTGGAAACACCATATATTTT. Amino acids: CASSTLTRDGRRSGNTIYF.

The DNA for the CDR3 is TGCGCCAGCAGCCAGGGACTAGCGGATCAAGAGACCCAGTACTTC. Translation: CASSQGLADQETQYF. This chain joins TRBV5-1 and TRBJ2-5; 11 bases match TRBD2. The CDR3 extends over 15 amino acids. Germline CDR1 is SGHRS and CDR2 is YFSETQ. Trimming took 4 bases from V and 2 from J; bases not matched to a gene: 4.

The table lists this clone with a count of one. This chain links TRBV6-2 or TRBV6-3 with TRBJ2-3; D is ambiguous. Trimming removed 2 bases at V and 4 bases at J, with 4 bases between. The CDR3 runs to 12 residues. Per germline, CDR1 MNHEY and CDR2 SVGEGT. CDR3: CASSYQADTQYF. The CDR3 DNA sequence: TGTGCCAGCAGTTACCAGGCAGATACGCAGTATTTT.

The rearrangement links TRBV5-4 to TRBJ1-2; 11 bases line up with TRBD1. Germline V gene lookup returns CDR1 SGHNT and CDR2 YYREEE (reference sequence). This CDR3 comprises 14 residues. The V and J ends lost 4 bases and 5 bases, in that order; junction bases with no gene match: 4. CDR3 sequence: CASSGGQGAYGYTF. CDR3 coding DNA: TGTGCCAGCAGCGGTGGACAGGGGGCATATGGCTACACCTTC.

This sequence joins TRBV25-1 and TRBJ1-1; TRBD1 agrees at 10 bases. Germline V gene data show CDR1 as MGHDK and CDR2 as SYGVNS. This CDR3 has 15 residues. V lost 4 bases, J lost 5 bases, and 7 bases stayed unmatched. For the CDR3, the DNA is TGTGCCAGCAGTGCCTCCGGGACAGGGGAAACTGAAGCTTTCTTT. Residues: CASSASGTGETEAFF.

Only a few counts were recorded for this clone. The chain uses TRBV28 and TRBJ1-1, with D tentatively TRBD1 (5 bases). V was pared by 3 bases and J by 5 bases, with 7 bases between. The CDR3 loop spans 12 amino acids. Germline values: CDR1 MDHEN, CDR2 SYDVKM. The CDR3 bases are TGTGCCAGCAGTTTGGAGGGGACTGAAGCTTTCTTT. It specifies CASSLEGTEAFF.

The chain uses TRBV6-5 and TRBJ1-2; 7 bases map to TRBD1. The CDR3 has 15 amino acids. The J segment lost 4 bases and the V segment lost 5 bases, leaving 10 bases of the junction unmatched. Germline values: CDR1 MNHEY, CDR2 SVGAGI. The DNA for the CDR3 is TGTGCCAGCAGTAGCTTCAACAGGGGCCTCTATGGCTACACCTTC. Translating gives CASSSFNRGLYGYTF.

This chain joins TRBV6-1 and TRBJ2-6, with 8 nucleotides matching TRBD1. Per the germline V gene, CDR1 is MNHNS and CDR2 is SASEGT. The CDR3 runs 17 residues. V gave up 4 bases and J gave up 4 bases; unmatched junction bases: 9. The CDR3: CASSGGRQGPGANVLTF. The CDR3 DNA is TGTGCCAGCAGTGGGGGGAGACAGGGGCCCGGGGCCAACGTCCTGACTTTC.

This sequence joins TRBV4-1 and TRBJ2-3; TRBD2 is a possible D gene (6 bases). This CDR3 region has 16 residues. Germline CDR1 reads MGHRA; CDR2 reads YSYEKL. Trimming pared 1 base from V and 7 bases from J, leaving 18 bases between. CDR3: CASSQGGVAKTYTQYF. The CDR3 bases are TGCGCCAGCAGCCAAGGCGGGGTAGCTAAAACCTATACGCAGTATTTT.

This rearrangement joins TRBV19 to TRBJ1-3, with no clear D. The length of the CDR3 is 14 residues. Germline V gene lookup returns CDR1 LNHDA and CDR2 SQIVND (reference sequence). Trimming took 9 bases from V and 0 from J, leaving 12 bases between them. CDR3 bases: TGTGCCAGCGAGGCCGCCGTCTCTGGAAACACCATATATTTT. Translating it yields CASEAAVSGNTIYF.

The chain joins TRBV30 to TRBJ2-5, with D maybe TRBD2 (5 bases). Germline-derived CDR1 and CDR2 are GTSNPN and SVGIG (reference sequence). Trimming took 2 bases from V and 4 from J, leaving 8 bases between them. The CDR3 runs 12 residues. The CDR3 protein is CAWSYGGETQYF. The CDR3 region has the DNA TGTGCCTGGAGTTATGGAGGAGAGACCCAGTACTTC.

The chain combines TRBV27 with TRBJ2-4; TRBD1 agrees at 7 bases. The V gene end was trimmed by 8 bases and the J gene end by 11 bases; junction bases not matched to a gene: 18. The CDR3 runs 15 residues. The germline gives CDR1 MNHEY, CDR2 SMNVEV (reference sequence). This CDR3 is CASGNIRDSLLVQYF. DNA for the CDR3: TGTGCCAGCGGAAACATCCGGGACAGTCTCTTGGTTCAGTACTTC.

The rearrangement links TRBV7-2 to TRBJ1-2; 7 bases map to TRBD1. V trimming: 2 bases; J trimming: 8 bases; junction bases outside the gene matches: 5. Germline V gene data show CDR1 as SGHTA and CDR2 as FQGNSA. This CDR3 spans 13 amino acids. CDR3 loop: CASSLTTGIGYTF. The CDR3 nucleotides are TGTGCCAGCAGCTTAACGACAGGGATCGGCTACACCTTC.

The V call is TRBV5-4, the J call TRBJ2-1, with TRBD1 matching over 11 bases. The V segment lost 0 bases and the J segment 8 bases; nucleotides outside the gene matches: 7. Germline V gives CDR1 SGHNT, CDR2 YYREEE (reference sequence). This CDR3 has 16 residues. The CDR3, as DNA: TGTGCCAGCAGCTTGGGGGTGGGACAGGGGGTCTATGAGCAGTTCTTC. Its translation: CASSLGVGQGVYEQFF.

V and J are TRBV19 and TRBJ1-4, with 7 nucleotides matching TRBD1. The CDR3 consists of 14 residues. Per germline, CDR1 LNHDA and CDR2 SQIVND (reference sequence). V shed 1 base, J shed 8 bases, and the junction held 4 bases outside the gene matches. In DNA form, the CDR3 reads TGTGCCAGTAGTATAGGACAGGGTGGGGAAAAACTGTTTTTT. Translating it yields CASSIGQGGEKLFF.

The V call is TRBV13, the J call TRBJ2-3, with D possibly TRBD2 on 6 matching bases. The ends were cut back, 0 bases at V and 4 bases at J, with 8 bases in the middle. Per the germline V gene, CDR1 is PRHDT and CDR2 is FYEKMQ (reference sequence). This CDR3 comprises 14 residues. The CDR3 here is CASSLGRRADTQYF. The CDR3 DNA reads as TGTGCCAGCAGCTTAGGCCGGAGGGCAGATACGCAGTATTTT.

The chain has TRBV28 and TRBJ2-5, with D perhaps matching TRBD1 (5 bases). CDR1 and CDR2 (germline): MDHEN, SYDVKM. V lost 6 bases, J lost 5 bases, and 13 bases lay in between. The CDR3 has 13 residues. The CDR3 DNA follows: TGTGCCAGCAGCCGAACAGGAGAGGAGACCCAGTACTTC. It encodes CASSRTGEETQYF.

J is TRBJ1-1 and V is TRBV5-1, with 8 bases matching TRBD1. The CDR3 extends over 14 amino acids. With 5 bases clipped from V and 4 bases from J, the junction kept 7 bases outside the gene matches. Germline V gives CDR1 SGHRS, CDR2 YFSETQ. The CDR3 region has the DNA TGCGCCAGCAGTTCAGGGGGCCTTGGCACTGAAGCTTTCTTT. The encoded protein is CASSSGGLGTEAFF. Combining the CDR3 with reference TRBV5-1 and TRBJ1-1 gives the whole variable domain KAGVTQTPRYLIKTRGQQVTLSCSPISGHRSVSWYQQTPGQGLQFLFEYFSETQRNKGNFPGRFSGRQFSNSRSEMNVSTLELGDSALYLCASSSGGLGTEAFFGQGTRLTVV.

V usage is TRBV18 and J usage is TRBJ1-4; D might be TRBD1 (6 bases). From germline, CDR1 is KGHSH and CDR2 LQKENI. The ends were cut back, 4 bases at V and 7 bases at J, with 22 bases in the middle. The CDR3 length is 17 residues. CDR3 sequence (DNA): TGTGCCAGCTCACTCGCCCGCGGGGGCCTCCTTGGTGAAAAACTGTTTTTT. Its translation: CASSLARGGLLGEKLFF.

This sequence joins TRBV10-2 and TRBJ1-2; perhaps TRBD1 as D (6 bases). The V end lost 9 bases, the J end lost 5 bases, and 13 bases lay between the germline ends. Germline values: CDR1 WSHSY, CDR2 SAAADI. CDR3 length: 12 amino acids. The CDR3 protein is CASFGQPYGYTF. Written as DNA, the CDR3 is TGCGCCAGTTTTGGACAGCCGTATGGCTACACCTTC.

CDR3 sequence (DNA): TGTGCCAGCAGTCCACTAAGCGGGAGGCAGTCCTACGAGCAGTACTTC. Translating it yields CASSPLSGRQSYEQYF. This rearrangement joins TRBV6-2 or TRBV6-3 to TRBJ2-7; 9 bases align to TRBD2. The CDR3 loop spans 16 amino acids. Trimming at V came to 5 bases and at J to 1 base, leaving 9 bases not matched to a gene. Germline CDR1 is MNHEY and CDR2 is SVGEGT.

The chain combines TRBV7-9 with TRBJ2-1, with 13 nucleotides matching TRBD2. Germline CDR1 is SEHNR and CDR2 is FQNEAQ (reference sequence). This CDR3 spans 14 amino acids. The V gene end was trimmed by 6 bases and the J gene end by 8 bases; junction bases not matched to a gene: 4. The CDR3 sequence is CASRRTSGSYEQFF. CDR3 DNA: TGTGCCAGCAGACGGACTAGCGGGAGTTATGAGCAGTTCTTC.

The rearrangement uses TRBV28 and TRBJ2-7; D may be TRBD1 (6 bases). In germline, CDR1 is MDHEN, CDR2 SYDVKM. This CDR3 has 11 amino acids. The V end lost 7 bases, the J end lost 4 bases, and 8 bases lay between the germline ends. The CDR3 region is CASTRGYEQYF. In DNA, the CDR3 is TGTGCCAGCACCAGGGGTTACGAGCAGTACTTC.

The chain has TRBV21-1 and TRBJ1-2. TRBV21-1 is annotated as a pseudogene. The CDR3 extends over 15 amino acids. Here the CDR3 DNA reads TGTGCCAGCAGCAAGGGTGGGACGGGACTCTATGGCTACACCTTC. It encodes CASSKGGTGLYGYTF.

The rearrangement uses TRBV27 and TRBJ2-7; the match to TRBD1 covers 8 bases. CDR1 and CDR2 from the germline V gene are MNHEY and SMNVEV (reference sequence). Unmatched junction bases numbered 4, after V lost 2 bases and J lost 4 bases. CDR3 length: 14 residues. CDR3 amino acids: CASSLARGPYEQYF. The CDR3 DNA reads TGTGCCAGCAGTTTAGCCAGGGGGCCTTACGAGCAGTACTTC.

This clone occurred a few times. This chain uses TRBV3-1 (or the pseudogene TRBV3-2) with TRBJ2-3, with 7 bases that match TRBD2. J gave up 10 bases and V 1 base, and 5 bases lay outside the gene matches. The germline gives CDR1 LGHDT, CDR2 YNNKEL (reference sequence). The CDR3 runs 13 residues. The CDR3 region has the DNA TGTGCCAGCAGCCAAGGACTAGCAATTGCGCAGTATTTT. Its protein is CASSQGLAIAQYF.

The chain carries TRBV5-1 and TRBJ1-1; D perhaps matches TRBD1 (5 bases). The germline CDR1 and CDR2 sequences are SGHRS and YFSETQ. The CDR3 is 14 amino acids. V was cut by 0 bases and J by 2 bases, with 8 bases left in between. CDR3 coding DNA: TGCGCCAGCAGCTTGGCCCAGGGTAACACTGAAGCTTTCTTT. It specifies CASSLAQGNTEAFF.

This chain links TRBV4-1 with TRBJ2-1; perhaps TRBD2 as D (6 bases). With 2 bases removed from V and 4 bases from J, the gap between germline ends came to 12 bases. Per germline, CDR1 MGHRA and CDR2 YSYEKL. This CDR3 has 15 amino acids. CDR3 protein: CASSQPSAAYNEQFF. Written as DNA, the CDR3 is TGCGCCAGCAGCCAACCTAGCGCCGCGTACAATGAGCAGTTCTTC.

The chain links TRBV7-2 to TRBJ2-7; 9 bases are shared with TRBD2. V trimming: 5 bases; J trimming: 0 bases; junction bases outside the gene matches: 17. The CDR3 spans 19 residues. CDR1 is SGHTA, CDR2 FQGNSA, per germline. The CDR3 protein is CASSPPGWLAGYSSYEQYF. The CDR3 DNA sequence: TGTGCCAGCAGCCCACCTGGGTGGCTAGCGGGATATTCCTCCTACGAGCAGTACTTC.